This T cell receptor (beta chain) derives from a study of T-cell reconstitution after alpha-beta-depleted transplantation in children. In its sample, this clonotype was seen a few times. Preparation of the TCRbeta library was carried out with unique molecular identifiers. Each CDR3 protein is one row after TCRdb ran MiXCR on the PCR reads. In the table there are approximately 400,000 distinct CDR3 sequences, 15% to 20% of which are singletons. The material sequenced was PBMCs, mostly from graft donor cells, taken 360 days after TCRalphabeta/CD19-depleted stem cell transplant. This clonotype was obtained from a boy under two years old who had a stem cell transplant for Wiskott-Aldrich syndrome, so the T cells may come from the graft donor.

The CDR3 loop reads CASSLSGTANTGELFF. For the CDR3, the DNA is TGCGCCAGCAGCTTGTCCGGGACAGCGAACACCGGGGAGCTGTTTTTT. The rearrangement links TRBV5-1 to TRBJ2-2, with 7 bases fitting TRBD1. V shed 1 base, J shed 0 bases, and the junction held 3 bases outside the gene matches. The CDR3 consists of 16 residues. Germline CDR1 and CDR2: SGHRS and YFSETQ.